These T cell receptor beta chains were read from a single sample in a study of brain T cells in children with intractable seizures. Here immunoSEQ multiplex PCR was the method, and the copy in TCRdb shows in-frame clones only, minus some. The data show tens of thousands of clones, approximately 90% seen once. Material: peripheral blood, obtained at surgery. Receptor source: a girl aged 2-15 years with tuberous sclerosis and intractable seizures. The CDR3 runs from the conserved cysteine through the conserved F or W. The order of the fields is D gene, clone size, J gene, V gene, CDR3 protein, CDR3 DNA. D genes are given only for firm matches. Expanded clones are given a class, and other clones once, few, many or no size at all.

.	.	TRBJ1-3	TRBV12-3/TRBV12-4	CASSTYSGNTIYF	TGTGCCAGCAGCACCTACTCTGGAAACACCATATATTTT
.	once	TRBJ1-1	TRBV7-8	CASSLAPGGYTEAFF	TGTGCCAGCAGCTTAGCGCCGGGGGGCTACACTGAAGCTTTCTTT
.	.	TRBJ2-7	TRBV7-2	CASSLGGQGWEQYF	TGTGCCAGCAGCCTAGGGGGGCAGGGCTGGGAGCAGTACTTC
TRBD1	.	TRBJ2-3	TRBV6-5	CASHRDRDTDTQYF	TGTGCCAGCCACCGGGACAGGGACACAGATACGCAGTATTTT
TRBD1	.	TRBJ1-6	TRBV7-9	CASSLGQHNSPLHF	TGTGCCAGCAGCTTGGGACAGCATAATTCACCCCTCCACTTT
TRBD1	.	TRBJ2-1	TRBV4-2	CASSQDGRGKNEQFF	TGTGCCAGCAGCCAAGATGGCAGGGGGAAAAATGAGCAGTTCTTC
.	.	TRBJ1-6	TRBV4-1	CASSQGPGSPLHF	TGCGCCAGCAGCCAAGGGCCTGGGTCACCCCTCCACTTT
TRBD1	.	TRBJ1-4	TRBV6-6	CASSPIRTGMAEKLFF	TGTGCCAGCAGTCCCATTAGGACAGGGATGGCTGAAAAACTGTTTTTT
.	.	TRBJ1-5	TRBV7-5	CVRRGQPQHF	TGTGTCAGAAGAGGTCAGCCCCAGCATTTT
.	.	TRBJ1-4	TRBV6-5	CASRAGMPGEKLFF	TGTGCCAGCAGAGCTGGGATGCCGGGCGAAAAACTGTTTTTT
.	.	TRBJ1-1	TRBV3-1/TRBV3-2	CASSQAPLDAFF	TGTGCCAGCAGCCAAGCTCCCTTGGATGCTTTCTTT
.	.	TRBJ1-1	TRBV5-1	CASSLRENTEAFF	TGCGCCAGCAGCTTGCGAGAGAACACTGAAGCTTTCTTT
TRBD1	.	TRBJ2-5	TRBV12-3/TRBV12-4	CASSWDSQTQYF	TGTGCCAGCAGTTGGGACAGCCAGACCCAGTACTTC
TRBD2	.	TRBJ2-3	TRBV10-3	CAISGTSGEMDTQYF	TGTGCCATCAGCGGGACTAGCGGGGAAATGGATACGCAGTATTTT
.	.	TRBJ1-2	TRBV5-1	CASSSNPTGGGNYGYTF	TGCGCCAGCAGCTCCAACCCTACAGGAGGTGGTAACTATGGCTACACCTTC
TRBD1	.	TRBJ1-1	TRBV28	CASKFGTGGYTEAFF	TGTGCCAGCAAGTTTGGGACAGGGGGCTACACTGAAGCTTTCTTT
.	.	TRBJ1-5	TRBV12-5	CASGLVRPGIFGNQPQHF	TGTGCTAGTGGTTTGGTCCGACCGGGGATTTTCGGCAATCAGCCCCAGCATTTT
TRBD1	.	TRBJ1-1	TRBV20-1	CSASNLRGQGYMNTEAFF	TGCAGTGCTAGTAACCTCCGGGGACAGGGCTATATGAACACTGAAGCTTTCTTT
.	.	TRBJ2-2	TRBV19	CASSIYLTGELFF	TGTGCCAGTAGTATATACCTTACCGGGGAGCTGTTTTTT
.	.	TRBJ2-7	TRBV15	CATSRPRASGAYEQYF	TGTGCCACCAGCAGACCTAGGGCAAGCGGAGCCTACGAGCAGTACTTC
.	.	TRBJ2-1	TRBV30	CAWSGPPNEQFF	TGTGCCTGGAGTGGCCCCCCTAATGAGCAGTTCTTC
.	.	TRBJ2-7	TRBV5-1	CASSLDRASYEQYF	TGCGCCAGCAGCTTGGACAGGGCCTCCTACGAGCAGTACTTC
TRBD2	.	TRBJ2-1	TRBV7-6	CASSSLLAGVFNEQFF	TGTGCCAGCAGCTCCCTACTAGCGGGGGTATTTAATGAGCAGTTCTTC
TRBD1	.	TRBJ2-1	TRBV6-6	CASSYLTGNEQFF	TGTGCCAGCAGTTACCTGACAGGGAATGAGCAGTTCTTC
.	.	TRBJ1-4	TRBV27	CASSLLPRGANEKLFF	TGTGCCAGCAGTTTACTCCCCAGGGGAGCTAATGAAAAACTGTTTTTT
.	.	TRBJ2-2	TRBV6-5	CASRRSWGGEKELFF	TGTGCCAGCAGAAGGTCTTGGGGAGGTGAAAAGGAGCTGTTTTTT
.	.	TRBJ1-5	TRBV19	CASSSGISNQPQHF	TGTGCCAGTAGTAGCGGGATTAGCAATCAGCCCCAGCATTTT
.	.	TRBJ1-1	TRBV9	CASSVEGNTEAFF	TGTGCCAGCAGCGTGGAGGGGAACACTGAAGCTTTCTTT
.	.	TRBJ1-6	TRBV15	CATSRAGFNSPLHF	TGTGCCACCAGCAGAGCTGGCTTTAATTCACCCCTCCACTTT
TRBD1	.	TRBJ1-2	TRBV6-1	CASSEVRTGGRERGYTF	TGTGCCAGCAGTGAAGTCCGGACAGGGGGTAGAGAGAGAGGCTACACCTTC
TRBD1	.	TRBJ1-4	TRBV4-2	CASSQDYGTGGEKLFF	TGTGCCAGCAGCCAAGATTATGGGACAGGGGGAGAAAAACTGTTTTTT
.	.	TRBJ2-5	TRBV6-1	CASSELGQKETQYF	TGTGCCAGCAGTGAATTGGGGCAGAAAGAGACCCAGTACTTC
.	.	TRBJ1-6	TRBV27	CASSSPGYGYNSPLHF	TGTGCCAGCAGTTCCCCTGGATACGGTTATAATTCACCCCTCCACTTT
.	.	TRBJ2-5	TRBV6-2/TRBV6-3	CASSYLREVETQYF	TGTGCCAGCAGTTACCTCAGAGAAGTGGAGACCCAGTACTTC
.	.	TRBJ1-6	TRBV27	CASSLYRADGSPLHF	TGTGCCAGCAGTTTATACCGGGCCGATGGTTCACCCCTCCACTTT
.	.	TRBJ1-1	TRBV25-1	CASRGGAGTEAFF	TGTGCCAGCCGCGGGGGGGCTGGAACTGAAGCTTTCTTT
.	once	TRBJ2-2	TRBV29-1	CSGSASRNTGELFF	TGCAGCGGGAGCGCAAGCAGAAACACCGGGGAGCTGTTTTTT
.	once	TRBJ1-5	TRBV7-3	CASSLTQGFNQPQHF	TGTGCCAGCAGCTTAACGCAGGGGTTCAATCAGCCCCAGCATTTT
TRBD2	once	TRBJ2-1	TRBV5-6	CASSLVGTSGGLYNEQFF	TGTGCCAGCAGCTTGGTGGGGACTAGCGGGGGGCTCTACAATGAGCAGTTCTTC
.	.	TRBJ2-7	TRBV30	CAWSDSHGTYEQYF	TGTGCCTGGAGTGACTCTCATGGCACCTACGAGCAGTACTTC
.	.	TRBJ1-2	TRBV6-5	CASRKTGTGGSTF	TGTGCCAGCAGAAAAACAGGGACTGGAGGCAGTACCTTC
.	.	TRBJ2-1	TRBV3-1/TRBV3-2	CASSQQGGGYNEQFF	TGTGCCAGCAGCCAACAGGGGGGCGGGTACAATGAGCAGTTCTTC
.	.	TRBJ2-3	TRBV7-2	CASSVKTYRDSFTDTQYF	TGTGCCAGCAGCGTAAAAACTTACCGGGACTCCTTCACAGATACGCAGTATTTT
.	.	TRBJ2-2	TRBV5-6	CASSIRLGELFF	TGTGCCAGCAGCATACGACTGGGGGAGCTGTTTTTT
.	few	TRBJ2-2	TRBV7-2	CASSFGAGELFF	.
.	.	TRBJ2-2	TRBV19	CALGLDNSGELFF	TGTGCCCTGGGCCTTGACAACTCCGGGGAGCTGTTTTTT
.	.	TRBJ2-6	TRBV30	CAWSVGSSGANVLTF	TGTGCCTGGAGTGTTGGGAGCTCTGGGGCCAACGTCCTGACTTTC
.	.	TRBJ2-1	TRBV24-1	CATSDSWGPNSYNEQFF	TGTGCCACCAGTGATTCCTGGGGACCGAACTCCTACAATGAGCAGTTCTTC
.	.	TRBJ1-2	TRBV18	CASSPIPPFGYTF	TGTGCCAGCTCACCTATACCACCGTTTGGCTACACCTTC
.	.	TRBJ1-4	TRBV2	CASRRLNEKLFF	TGTGCCAGCAGAAGGCTTAATGAAAAACTGTTTTTT
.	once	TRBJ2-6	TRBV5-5	CASSLGDSGANVLTF	TGTGCCAGCAGCTTGGGGGACTCTGGGGCCAACGTCCTGACTTTC
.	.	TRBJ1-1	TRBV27	CASSLSKTMNTEAFF	TGTGCCAGCAGTTTATCGAAGACGATGAACACTGAAGCTTTCTTT
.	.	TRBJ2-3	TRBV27	CASSPTQYF	TGTGCCAGCAGCCCTACGCAGTATTTT
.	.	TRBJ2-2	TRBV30	CAQKGLHTGELFF	TGTGCCCAAAAGGGGTTACACACCGGGGAGCTGTTTTTT
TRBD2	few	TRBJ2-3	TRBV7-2	CASGAGGPPDTQYF	TGTGCCAGTGGGGCGGGGGGGCCCCCAGATACGCAGTATTTT
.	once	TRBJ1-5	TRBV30	CAWSHPPGGVNQPQHF	TGTGCCTGGAGTCACCCTCCCGGGGGAGTGAATCAGCCCCAGCATTTT